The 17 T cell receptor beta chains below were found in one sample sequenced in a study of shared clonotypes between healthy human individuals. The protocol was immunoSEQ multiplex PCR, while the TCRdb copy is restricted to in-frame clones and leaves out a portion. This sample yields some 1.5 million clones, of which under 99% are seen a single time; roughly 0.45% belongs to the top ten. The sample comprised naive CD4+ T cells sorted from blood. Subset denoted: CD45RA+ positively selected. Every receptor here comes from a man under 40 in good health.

The CDR3 spells CASSESGVGLRYF. Written as DNA, the CDR3 is TGCGCCAGCAGTGAGTCGGGGGTTGGGTTGCGGTACTTC. The rearrangement uses TRBV10-1 and TRBJ2-7; TRBD1 or TRBD2 may be the D gene (5 bases each). CDR3 length equals 13 residues. Germline V CDR1 and CDR2: WNHNN, SYGVQD (reference sequence). V lost 0 bases and J 12 bases, leaving 15 bases between the germline ends.

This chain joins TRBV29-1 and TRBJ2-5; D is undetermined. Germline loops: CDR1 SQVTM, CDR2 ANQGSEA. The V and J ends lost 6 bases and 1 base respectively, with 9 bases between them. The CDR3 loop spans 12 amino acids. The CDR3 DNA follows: TGCAGCGTGGGAATGGTCCAAGAGACCCAGTACTTC. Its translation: CSVGMVQETQYF.

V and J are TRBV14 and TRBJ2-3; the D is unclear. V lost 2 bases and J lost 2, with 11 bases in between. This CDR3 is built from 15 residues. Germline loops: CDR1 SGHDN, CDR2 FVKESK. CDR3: CASSQRNRITDTQYF. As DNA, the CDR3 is TGTGCCAGCAGCCAAAGGAACCGGATCACAGATACGCAGTATTTT.

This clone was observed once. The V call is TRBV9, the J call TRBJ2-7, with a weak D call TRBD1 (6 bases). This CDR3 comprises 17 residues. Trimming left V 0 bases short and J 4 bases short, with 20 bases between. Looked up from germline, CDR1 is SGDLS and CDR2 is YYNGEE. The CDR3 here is CASSVEVGGGAFYEQYF. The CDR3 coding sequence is TGTGCCAGCAGCGTAGAAGTTGGTGGGGGCGCTTTTTACGAGCAGTACTTC.

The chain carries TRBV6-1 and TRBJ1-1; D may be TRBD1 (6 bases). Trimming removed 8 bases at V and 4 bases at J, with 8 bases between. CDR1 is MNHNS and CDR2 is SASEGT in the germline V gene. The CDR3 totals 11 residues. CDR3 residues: CASPRGTEAFF. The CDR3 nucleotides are TGTGCCAGCCCCAGGGGCACTGAAGCTTTCTTT.

The CDR3 DNA follows: TGTGCCACCAGCAAGGTGAGTCAGAGCGGTGAGCAGTTCTTC. This sequence encodes CATSKVSQSGEQFF. V gene TRBV15 combines with J gene TRBJ2-1, with a weak D call TRBD2 (5 bases). The CDR3 is made up of 14 amino acids. From germline, CDR1 is LNHNV and CDR2 YYDKDF (reference sequence). Trimming took 4 bases from V and 9 from J, leaving 16 bases between them.

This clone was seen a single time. The CDR3 is CASETGVGYTF. Here the CDR3 DNA reads TGTGCCAGTGAAACAGGGGTTGGCTACACCTTC. This chain connects TRBV28 to TRBJ1-2, with 7 positions matching TRBD1. This CDR3 has 11 residues. CDR1 and CDR2 (germline): MDHEN, SYDVKM. Germline trimming cut 9 bases from V and 7 bases from J; bases unmatched to any gene: 5.

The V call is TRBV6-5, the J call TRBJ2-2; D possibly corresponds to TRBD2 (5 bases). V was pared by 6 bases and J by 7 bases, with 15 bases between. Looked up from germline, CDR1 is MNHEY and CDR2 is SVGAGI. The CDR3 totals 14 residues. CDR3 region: CASSGLAAGGELFF. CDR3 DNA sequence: TGTGCCAGCAGCGGGCTCGCGGCGGGCGGGGAGCTGTTTTTT.

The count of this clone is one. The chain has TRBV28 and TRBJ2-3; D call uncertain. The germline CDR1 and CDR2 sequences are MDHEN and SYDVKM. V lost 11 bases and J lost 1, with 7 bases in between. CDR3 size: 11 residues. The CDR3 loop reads CALSGTDTQYF. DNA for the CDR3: TGTGCCCTTTCTGGCACAGATACGCAGTATTTT.

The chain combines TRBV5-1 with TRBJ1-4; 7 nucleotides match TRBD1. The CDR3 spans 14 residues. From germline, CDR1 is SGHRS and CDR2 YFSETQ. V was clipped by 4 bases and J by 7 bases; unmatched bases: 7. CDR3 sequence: CASSTTGQSEKLFF. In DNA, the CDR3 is TGCGCCAGCAGCACGACAGGGCAGAGTGAAAAACTGTTTTTT.

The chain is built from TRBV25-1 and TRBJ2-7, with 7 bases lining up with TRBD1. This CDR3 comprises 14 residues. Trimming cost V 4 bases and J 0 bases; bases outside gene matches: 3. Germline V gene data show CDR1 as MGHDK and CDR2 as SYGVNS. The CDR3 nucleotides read TGTGCCAGCAGTGGGACAGGTTACTCCTACGAGCAGTACTTC. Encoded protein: CASSGTGYSYEQYF.

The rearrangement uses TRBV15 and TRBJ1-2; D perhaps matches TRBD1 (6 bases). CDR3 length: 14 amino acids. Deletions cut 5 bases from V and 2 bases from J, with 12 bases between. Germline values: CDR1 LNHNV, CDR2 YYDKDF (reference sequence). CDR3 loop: CATSHTGTNYGYTF. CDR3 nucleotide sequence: TGTGCCACCAGCCATACAGGGACGAACTATGGCTACACCTTC. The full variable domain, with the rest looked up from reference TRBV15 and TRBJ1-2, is DAMVIQNPRYQVTQFGKPVTLSCSQTLNHNVMYWYQQKSSQAPKLLFHYYDKDFNNEADTPDNFQSRRPNTSFCFLDIRSPGLGDTAMYLCATSHTGTNYGYTFGSGTRLTVV.

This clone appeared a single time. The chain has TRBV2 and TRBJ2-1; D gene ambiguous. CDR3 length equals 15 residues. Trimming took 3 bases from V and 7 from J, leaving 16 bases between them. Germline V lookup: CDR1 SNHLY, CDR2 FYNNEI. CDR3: CASSEALEGLNEQFF. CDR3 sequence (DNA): TGTGCCAGCAGTGAGGCTTTAGAAGGGTTAAATGAGCAGTTCTTC.

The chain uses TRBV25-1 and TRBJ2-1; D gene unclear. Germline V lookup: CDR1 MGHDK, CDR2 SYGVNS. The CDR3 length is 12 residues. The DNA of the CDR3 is TGTGCTGCACAAATGGGCTACAATGAGCAGTTCTTC. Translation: CAAQMGYNEQFF. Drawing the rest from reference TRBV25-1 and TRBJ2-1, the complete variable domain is EADIYQTPRYLVIGTGKKITLECSQTMGHDKMYWYQQDPGMELHLIHYSYGVNSTEKGDLSSESTVSRIRTEHFPLTLESARPSHTSQYLCAAQMGYNEQFFGPGTRLTVL.

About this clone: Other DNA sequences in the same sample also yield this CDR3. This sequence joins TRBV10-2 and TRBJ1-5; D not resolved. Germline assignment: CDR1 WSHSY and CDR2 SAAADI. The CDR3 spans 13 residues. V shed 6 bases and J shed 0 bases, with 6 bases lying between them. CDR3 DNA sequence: TGCGCCAGCAGCCATCTTAGCAATCAGCCCCAGCATTTT. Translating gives CASSHLSNQPQHF.

CDR3 sequence: CASSLIAGRKTQYF. In nucleotides, the CDR3 is TGCGCCAGCAGCCTAATTGCGGGGAGGAAGACCCAGTACTTC. V is TRBV5-1 and J is TRBJ2-5; a weak D match, TRBD2 (6 bases). The germline CDR1 and CDR2 sequences are SGHRS and YFSETQ. Trimming took off 4 bases at V and 6 bases at J, with 16 bases between the two ends. The CDR3 is 14 residues long.

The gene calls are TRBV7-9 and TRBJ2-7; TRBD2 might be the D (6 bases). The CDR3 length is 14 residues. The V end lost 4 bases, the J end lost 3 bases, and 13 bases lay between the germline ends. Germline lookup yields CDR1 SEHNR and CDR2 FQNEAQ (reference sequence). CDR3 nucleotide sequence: TGTGCCAGCAGCTCAGATAGCGGATACTACGAGCAGTACTTC. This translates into CASSSDSGYYEQYF.